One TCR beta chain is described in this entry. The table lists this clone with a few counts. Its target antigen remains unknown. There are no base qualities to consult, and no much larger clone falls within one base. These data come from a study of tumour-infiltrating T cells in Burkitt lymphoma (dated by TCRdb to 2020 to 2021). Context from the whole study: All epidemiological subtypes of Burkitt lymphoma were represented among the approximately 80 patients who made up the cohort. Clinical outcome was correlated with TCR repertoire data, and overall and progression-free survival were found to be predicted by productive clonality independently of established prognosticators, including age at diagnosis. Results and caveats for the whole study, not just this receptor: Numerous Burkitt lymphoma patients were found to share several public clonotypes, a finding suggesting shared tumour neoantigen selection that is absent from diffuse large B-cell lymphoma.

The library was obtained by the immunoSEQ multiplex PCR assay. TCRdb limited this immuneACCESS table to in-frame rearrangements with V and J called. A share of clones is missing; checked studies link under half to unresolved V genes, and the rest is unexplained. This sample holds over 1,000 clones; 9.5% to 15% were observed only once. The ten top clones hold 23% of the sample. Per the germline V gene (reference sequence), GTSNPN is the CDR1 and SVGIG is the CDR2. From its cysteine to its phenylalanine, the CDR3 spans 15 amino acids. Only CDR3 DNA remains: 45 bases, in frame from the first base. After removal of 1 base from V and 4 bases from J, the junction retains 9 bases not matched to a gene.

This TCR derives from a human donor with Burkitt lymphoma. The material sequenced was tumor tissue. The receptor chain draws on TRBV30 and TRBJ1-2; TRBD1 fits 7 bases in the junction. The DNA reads TGTGCCTGGAGTGAGGGGGCGGGAGTAAGCTATGGCTACACCTTC. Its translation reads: CAWSEGAGVSYGYTF.